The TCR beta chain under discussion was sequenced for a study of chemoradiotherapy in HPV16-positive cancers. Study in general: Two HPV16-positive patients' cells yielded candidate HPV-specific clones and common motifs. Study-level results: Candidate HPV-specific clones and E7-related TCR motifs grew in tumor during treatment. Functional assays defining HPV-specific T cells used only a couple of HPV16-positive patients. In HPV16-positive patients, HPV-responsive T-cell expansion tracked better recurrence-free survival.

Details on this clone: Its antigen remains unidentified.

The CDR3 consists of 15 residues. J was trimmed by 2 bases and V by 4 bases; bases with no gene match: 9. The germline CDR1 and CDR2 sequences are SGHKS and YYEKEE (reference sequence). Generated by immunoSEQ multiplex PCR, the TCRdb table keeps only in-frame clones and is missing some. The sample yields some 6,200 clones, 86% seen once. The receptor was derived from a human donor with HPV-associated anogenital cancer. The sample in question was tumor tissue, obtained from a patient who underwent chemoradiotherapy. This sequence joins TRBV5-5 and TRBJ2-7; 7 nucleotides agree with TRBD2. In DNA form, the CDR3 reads TGTGCCAGCAGCGGGGGGGGGACTCTGACCTACGAGCAGTACTTC. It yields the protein CASSGGGTLTYEQYF.